What follows are 20 T cell receptor beta chains derived from one specimen sequenced in a study of blood T cell repertoires in COVID-19. Profiling relied on immunoSEQ multiplex PCR, and the TCRdb table lists in-frame clones only, not all of them. This sample yields approximately 180,000 clones, of which about four fifths are seen a single time; 12% belongs to the top ten. Sequencing was done on a sample of peripheral blood. The receptors come from an elderly woman with COVID-19, enrolled during active disease.

The rearrangement links TRBV28 to TRBJ1-5, with D unresolved. Germline CDR1 reads MDHEN; CDR2 reads SYDVKM. The V end lost 4 bases, the J end lost 4 bases, and 11 bases lay between the germline ends. There are 14 residues in the CDR3. The CDR3 nucleotides are TGTGCCAGCAGTTCCCGCCCTAGAAATCAGCCCCAGCATTTT. This codes for CASSSRPRNQPQHF.

The chain joins TRBV29-1 to TRBJ1-1; possible D gene TRBD1, 5 bases. V dropped 4 bases and J dropped 5 bases, with 11 bases sitting between them. CDR1 SQVTM and CDR2 ANQGSEA come from the germline V gene. This CDR3 is 12 amino acids long. The CDR3 loop is CSVGGLGTEAFF. The CDR3 coding sequence is TGCAGCGTTGGGGGACTGGGGACTGAAGCTTTCTTT.

The chain employs TRBV28 and TRBJ2-1, with 10 bases matching TRBD2. CDR1 is MDHEN, CDR2 SYDVKM, per germline. V dropped 3 bases and J dropped 9; count of bases not matched to a gene: 23. The CDR3 runs 20 residues. CDR3 in amino acids: CASSLGVIRDYLAGVSEQFF. The CDR3 bases are TGTGCCAGCAGTTTGGGGGTCATACGCGACTATCTAGCGGGAGTTAGTGAGCAGTTCTTC. Variable domain in full (rest from reference TRBV28 and TRBJ2-1): DVKVTQSSRYLVKRTGEKVFLECVQDMDHENMFWYRQDPGLGLRLIYFSYDVKMKEKGDIPEGYSVSREKKERFSLILESASTNQTSMYLCASSLGVIRDYLAGVSEQFFGPGTRLTVL.

The V call is TRBV19, the J call TRBJ1-3; TRBD1 might be the D (5 bases). The CDR3 is made up of 15 amino acids. V lost 2 bases and J 0 bases, leaving 8 bases between the germline ends. The germline CDR1 and CDR2 sequences are LNHDA and SQIVND (reference sequence). The CDR3 is CASSIRQSSGNTIYF. CDR3 DNA: TGTGCCAGTAGTATAAGACAGAGCTCTGGAAACACCATATATTTT. Full variable domain (remainder filled in from reference TRBV19 and TRBJ1-3): DGGITQSPKYLFRKEGQNVTLSCEQNLNHDAMYWYRQDPGQGLRLIYYSQIVNDFQKGDIAEGYSVSREKKESFPLTVTSAQKNPTAFYLCASSIRQSSGNTIYFGEGSWLTVV.

The chain links TRBV19 to TRBJ2-7; TRBD1 matches at 8 bases. V lost 6 bases, J lost 0 bases, and 7 bases stayed unmatched. The CDR3 is 15 amino acids. CDR1 and CDR2 (germline): LNHDA, SQIVND (reference sequence). In nucleotides, the CDR3 is TGTGCCAGTAGCCCTCGGACAGGGAGCTCCTACGAGCAGTACTTC. It translates to CASSPRTGSSYEQYF.

The genes are TRBV5-6 and TRBJ1-6; 7 nucleotides line up with TRBD1. Germline CDR1 SGHDT, CDR2 YYEEEE. This CDR3 has 14 residues. V was pared by 1 base and J by 9 bases, with 4 bases of the junction left unmatched. The CDR3 DNA reads as TGTGCCAGCAGCTTGTTCAGGGGGAGTTCACCCCTCCACTTT. This translates into CASSLFRGSSPLHF.

This clone was seen a handful of times. This rearrangement joins TRBV4-2 to TRBJ2-7; 10 positions match TRBD1. The CDR3 runs to 14 residues. V shed 3 bases and J 4 bases; nucleotides not matched to a gene: 3. Germline assignment: CDR1 LGHNA and CDR2 YNFKEQ. The CDR3 bases are TGTGCCAGCAGCCAGGGACAGGGGAGTTACGAGCAGTACTTC. Its translation: CASSQGQGSYEQYF.

A single count supports this clone. This chain links TRBV3-1 (or the pseudogene TRBV3-2) with TRBJ2-3; 8 bases align to TRBD2. The CDR3 length is 14 residues. The V gene end was trimmed by 7 bases and the J gene end by 4 bases; junction bases not matched to a gene: 7. Germline V lookup: CDR1 LGHDT, CDR2 YNNKEL (reference sequence). The CDR3 loop reads CASKRAGVADTQYF. The CDR3, as DNA: TGTGCCAGCAAACGAGCGGGGGTTGCAGATACGCAGTATTTT.

The rearrangement joins TRBV2 to TRBJ2-5; possible D gene TRBD2, 6 bases. This CDR3 comprises 13 residues. Germline lookup yields CDR1 SNHLY and CDR2 FYNNEI. Trimming stripped 6 bases from V and 1 base from J, with 9 bases between. The CDR3 is CASSRGTQETQYF. Here the CDR3 DNA reads TGTGCCAGCAGCCGGGGGACCCAAGAGACCCAGTACTTC.

V gene TRBV5-6 combines with J gene TRBJ2-2, with a weak D call TRBD2 (5 bases). Looked up from germline, CDR1 is SGHDT and CDR2 is YYEEEE. V lost 1 base, J lost 5 bases, and 9 bases lay in between. This CDR3 has 14 amino acids. CDR3 coding DNA: TGTGCCAGCAGCTTGACTAGATGGACCGGGGAGCTGTTTTTT. Translating gives CASSLTRWTGELFF.

The V call is TRBV18, the J call TRBJ2-7, with 10 bases fitting TRBD2. Germline values: CDR1 KGHSH, CDR2 LQKENI. The J segment lost 5 bases and the V segment lost 2 bases, leaving 6 bases of the junction unmatched. This CDR3 is built from 15 residues. The CDR3 bases are TGTGCCAGCTCACCAAGGACTAGCGGTTCCCACGAGCAGTACTTC. This gives the protein CASSPRTSGSHEQYF.

The chain is built from TRBV15 and TRBJ1-4, with TRBD1 matching over 9 bases. CDR3 length equals 14 residues. Germline CDR1 and CDR2: LNHNV and YYDKDF (reference sequence). J gave up 4 bases and V 7 bases, and 4 bases lay outside the gene matches. The DNA of the CDR3 is TGTGCCACCACCCCGGACAGGGGTAATGAAAAACTGTTTTTT. Translated, it gives CATTPDRGNEKLFF.

This chain joins TRBV19 and TRBJ1-2, with TRBD1 matching 9 bases. The ends lost 5 bases at V and 4 bases at J; junction bases unmatched: 2. There are 13 residues in the CDR3. In germline, CDR1 is LNHDA, CDR2 SQIVND (reference sequence). The CDR3 nucleotides are TGTGCCAGTAGTGGGGGACAGGGCTATGGCTACACCTTC. This codes for CASSGGQGYGYTF.

The V and J genes are TRBV27 and TRBJ1-1, with 7 bases fitting TRBD1. Germline V gives CDR1 MNHEY, CDR2 SMNVEV (reference sequence). Trimming at V came to 5 bases and at J to 0 bases, leaving 6 bases not matched to a gene. This CDR3 comprises 15 residues. The CDR3 protein is CASSLQQGMNTEAFF. Here the CDR3 DNA reads TGTGCCAGCAGTCTCCAACAGGGGATGAACACTGAAGCTTTCTTT.

This clone was observed a few times. The V call is TRBV5-1, the J call TRBJ1-1; a weak D match, TRBD1 (5 bases). The length of the CDR3 is 14 residues. Germline V gene lookup returns CDR1 SGHRS and CDR2 YFSETQ. The V gene lost 4 bases and the J gene lost 2 bases, with 12 bases spanning the gap. In DNA form, the CDR3 reads TGCGCCAGCAGCGAGCAGGGTAGTAACACTGAAGCTTTCTTT. Its protein is CASSEQGSNTEAFF. Full variable domain (remainder filled in from reference TRBV5-1 and TRBJ1-1): KAGVTQTPRYLIKTRGQQVTLSCSPISGHRSVSWYQQTPGQGLQFLFEYFSETQRNKGNFPGRFSGRQFSNSRSEMNVSTLELGDSALYLCASSEQGSNTEAFFGQGTRLTVV.

V and J are TRBV27 and TRBJ1-2; TRBD1 matches at 7 bases. The CDR3 extends over 17 amino acids. J was trimmed by 4 bases and V by 0 bases; bases with no gene match: 11. Germline V gene lookup returns CDR1 MNHEY and CDR2 SMNVEV (reference sequence). CDR3 in DNA: TGTGCCAGCAGTTTATCCCCCGACAGGGCAAGGGGCTATGGCTACACCTTC. It codes for CASSLSPDRARGYGYTF.

The V and J genes are TRBV19 and TRBJ1-6; D might be TRBD1 (6 bases). Germline loops: CDR1 LNHDA, CDR2 SQIVND (reference sequence). Trimming pared 5 bases from V and 0 bases from J, leaving 11 bases between. The length of the CDR3 is 16 residues. CDR3 sequence: CASSLQGSSYNSPLHF. CDR3 nucleotides: TGTGCCAGTAGTTTACAGGGAAGCTCCTATAATTCACCCCTCCACTTT.

The CDR3 protein is CSVGEGEGYGYTF. The CDR3 DNA follows: TGCAGCGTTGGCGAGGGTGAGGGCTATGGCTACACCTTC. The chain recombines TRBV29-1 with TRBJ1-2; D gene uncertain. Trimming stripped 4 bases from V and 4 bases from J, with 13 bases between. Germline CDR1 reads SQVTM; CDR2 reads ANQGSEA. This CDR3 has 13 amino acids.

The chain couples TRBV15 to TRBJ2-7, with 12 bases that match TRBD2. The germline CDR1 and CDR2 sequences are LNHNV and YYDKDF (reference sequence). The V segment lost 5 bases and the J segment 3 bases; nucleotides outside the gene matches: 5. The CDR3 is 15 amino acids. The CDR3 DNA follows: TGTGCCACCAGCGGCCGACTAGCGGGAGTCTACGAGCAGTACTTC. This codes for CATSGRLAGVYEQYF.

The sample holds one count of this clone. The rearrangement uses TRBV5-1 and TRBJ2-3; 7 positions agree with TRBD2. Germline V gene data show CDR1 as SGHRS and CDR2 as YFSETQ. The CDR3 sequence is 15 residues long. The V and J ends lost 0 bases and 2 bases, in that order; junction bases with no gene match: 3. Written as DNA, the CDR3 is TGCGCCAGCAGCTTGGCGACTAGCCCCACAGATACGCAGTATTTT. It is translated as CASSLATSPTDTQYF.